A single sample gave rise to the 25 T cell receptor beta chains below, sequenced in a study of blood T cell repertoires in COVID-19. TCRdb's copy holds only in-frame clones and misses some; the assay was immunoSEQ multiplex PCR. The sample has a few hundred thousand clones; approximately 82% are singletons. What was sequenced was peripheral blood. Every receptor here comes from a woman between 18 and 29 years old with acute or convalescent COVID-19.

This clone showed up just a few times. The rearrangement joins TRBV10-3 to TRBJ1-5; a possible D gene is TRBD1 (5 bases). The V gene lost 2 bases and the J gene lost 3 bases, with 11 bases spanning the gap. Germline CDR1 and CDR2: ENHRY and SYGVKD. The CDR3 length is 15 residues. CDR3 in DNA: TGTGCCATCAGTGAGCAAGGGGAGGTCAATCAGCCCCAGCATTTT. Its protein product is CAISEQGEVNQPQHF.

V usage is TRBV10-3 and J usage is TRBJ2-7, with TRBD2 matching over 10 bases. CDR1 and CDR2 from the germline V gene are ENHRY and SYGVKD. The CDR3 length is 20 residues. The junction had 24 bases not matched to a gene; V was cut back by 6 bases and J by 4 bases. As DNA, the CDR3 is TGTGCCATCAGCGGAGCTTACGCACAGGGTTCTAGCGGGAGTCGGTACGAGCAGTACTTC. It yields the protein CAISGAYAQGSSGSRYEQYF.

This clone has only one observation. The chain uses TRBV27 and TRBJ2-1, with a weak D call TRBD2 (5 bases). The length of the CDR3 is 16 residues. Germline V gene lookup returns CDR1 MNHEY and CDR2 SMNVEV (reference sequence). The V gene lost 6 bases and the J gene lost 3 bases, with 18 bases spanning the gap. The CDR3 region has the DNA TGTGCCAGCAGCCGACTCACTAGTTACGACTACAATGAGCAGTTCTTC. This translates into CASSRLTSYDYNEQFF.

This rearrangement joins TRBV5-5 to TRBJ2-2; D is perhaps TRBD1 (5 bases). CDR3 length: 12 amino acids. V was pared by 4 bases and J by 6 bases, with 7 bases between. CDR1 SGHKS and CDR2 YYEKEE come from the germline V gene (reference sequence). CDR3 loop: CASSPGSGELFF. For the CDR3, the DNA is TGTGCCAGCAGCCCAGGGTCCGGGGAGCTGTTTTTT.

The chain links TRBV4-3 to TRBJ1-5, with D maybe TRBD1 (6 bases). The CDR3 loop spans 14 amino acids. Germline V lookup: CDR1 LGHNA, CDR2 YSLEER. V lost 0 bases and J lost 6, with 9 bases in between. The CDR3 DNA follows: TGCGCCAGCAGCCAAGATCGAGGGGGTCAGCCCCAGCATTTT. Its translation: CASSQDRGGQPQHF.

The gene calls are TRBV11-3 and TRBJ2-2; 14 bases are a match to TRBD2. This CDR3 spans 17 amino acids. The ends lost 5 bases at V and 3 bases at J; junction bases unmatched: 5. CDR1 is SGHNT, CDR2 YENEEA, per germline. The CDR3 coding sequence is TGTGCCAGCAGCCGGGGGACTAGCGGGAGATACACCGGGGAGCTGTTTTTT. Amino acid sequence: CASSRGTSGRYTGELFF. Full variable domain (outside the CDR3, taken from reference TRBV11-3 and TRBJ2-2): EAGVVQSPRYKIIEKKQPVAFWCNPISGHNTLYWYLQNLGQGPELLIRYENEEAVDDSQLPKDRFSAERLKGVDSTLKIQPAELGDSAVYLCASSRGTSGRYTGELFFGEGSRLTVL.

The chain is built from TRBV2 and TRBJ2-5, with 7 bases that match TRBD2. The junction had 6 bases not matched to a gene; V was cut back by 5 bases and J by 3 bases. CDR3 length: 14 residues. Germline V gene lookup returns CDR1 SNHLY and CDR2 FYNNEI. The CDR3 DNA follows: TGTGCCAGCAGTCCCCTAGCGGAAGAAGAGACCCAGTACTTC. Protein: CASSPLAEEETQYF.

This rearrangement joins TRBV7-9 to TRBJ1-2; D is perhaps TRBD1 (5 bases). Germline V gene data show CDR1 as SEHNR and CDR2 as FQNEAQ (reference sequence). The CDR3 totals 15 residues. Trimming pared 1 base from V and 6 bases from J, leaving 15 bases between. The CDR3 region has the DNA TGTGCCAGCAGCTTAGGTACTCAGGGAGGGAATGGCTACACCTTC. Translating it yields CASSLGTQGGNGYTF.

The rearrangement links TRBV7-8 to TRBJ2-7; 9 bases agree with TRBD2. The CDR3 sequence is 17 residues long. Trimming at V came to 1 base and at J to 5 bases, leaving 12 bases not matched to a gene. CDR1 SGHVS and CDR2 FQNEAQ come from the germline V gene. In DNA, the CDR3 is TGTGCCAGCAGCTTAGTAGCGGGAGAGATGGTGCTCAACGAGCAGTACTTC. It codes for CASSLVAGEMVLNEQYF.

In its sample, this clone was seen once. The chain carries TRBV5-1 and TRBJ2-3; TRBD2 matches at 8 bases. CDR3 size: 15 residues. Germline values: CDR1 SGHRS, CDR2 YFSETQ. Losses at the gene ends were 0 bases for V and 4 bases for J; bases not matched to a gene: 4. CDR3 amino acids: CASSLVGLGSDTQYF. The CDR3 nucleotides read TGCGCCAGCAGCTTGGTGGGACTAGGTTCAGATACGCAGTATTTT.

J is TRBJ1-5 and V is TRBV19, with D perhaps TRBD1 (5 bases). Trimming removed 5 bases from V and 3 bases from J, with 8 bases in between. This CDR3 comprises 13 residues. Looked up from germline, CDR1 is LNHDA and CDR2 is SQIVND (reference sequence). The CDR3 DNA reads as TGTGCCAGTAGTCGCAGGGACAATCAGCCCCAGCATTTT. This sequence encodes CASSRRDNQPQHF.

V is TRBV9 and J is TRBJ2-5; 7 bases align to TRBD2. The CDR3 is 14 amino acids. J gave up 4 bases and V 4 bases, and 7 bases lay outside the gene matches. From germline, CDR1 is SGDLS and CDR2 YYNGEE. The CDR3 DNA reads as TGTGCCAGCAGCATACCTGGGGGGGTAGAGACCCAGTACTTC. Its translation is CASSIPGGVETQYF.

There are a few counts of this clone. The chain couples TRBV7-8 to TRBJ1-1, with D possibly matching TRBD1 (5 bases). The V gene's germline CDR1 is SGHVS and CDR2 FQNEAQ. The CDR3 spans 12 residues. The V and J ends lost 4 bases and 5 bases respectively, with 8 bases between them. For the CDR3, the DNA is TGTGCCAGCAGCTCCAGGGTTACTGAAGCTTTCTTT. As protein: CASSSRVTEAFF.

This chain connects TRBV7-9 to TRBJ1-1; D might be TRBD1 (5 bases). The CDR3 sequence is 12 residues long. Germline V gives CDR1 SEHNR, CDR2 FQNEAQ (reference sequence). V lost 7 bases, J lost 5 bases, and 11 bases lay in between. CDR3 residues: CASTRDFTEAFF. Written as DNA, the CDR3 is TGTGCCAGCACCCGGGACTTTACTGAAGCTTTCTTT.

The chain carries TRBV6-5 and TRBJ2-3; 10 bases agree with TRBD2. The ends lost 4 bases at V and 2 bases at J; junction bases unmatched: 3. The germline V gene has CDR1 MNHEY and CDR2 SVGAGI. This CDR3 comprises 15 residues. The CDR3 DNA is TGTGCCAGCAGTTTACTAGCGGGACTCACAGATACGCAGTATTTT. This translates into CASSLLAGLTDTQYF.

This chain joins TRBV27 and TRBJ2-1, with TRBD2 matching over 8 bases. Germline trimming cut 6 bases from V and 5 bases from J; bases unmatched to any gene: 9. Germline V gene data show CDR1 as MNHEY and CDR2 as SMNVEV (reference sequence). This CDR3 has 15 residues. The CDR3 sequence is CASSPGVSGNNEQFF. The CDR3, as DNA: TGTGCCAGCAGCCCCGGGGTTAGCGGGAACAATGAGCAGTTCTTC.

This chain links TRBV7-9 with TRBJ2-1, with 9 bases fitting TRBD2. The CDR3 is made up of 18 amino acids. The V gene end was trimmed by 2 bases and the J gene end by 9 bases; junction bases not matched to a gene: 17. Per germline, CDR1 SEHNR and CDR2 FQNEAQ (reference sequence). In DNA, the CDR3 is TGTGCCAGCAGCTTACGGGAGAACTCGGGACTAGCATCGAGTGAGCAGTTCTTC. This sequence encodes CASSLRENSGLASSEQFF.

The chain is built from TRBV19 and TRBJ2-7; possible D gene TRBD1, 5 bases. V gave up 3 bases and J gave up 2 bases, with 14 bases separating them. This CDR3 comprises 15 residues. Per germline, CDR1 LNHDA and CDR2 SQIVND (reference sequence). CDR3 sequence reads: CASSIDTGYTYEQYF. The CDR3 nucleotides read TGTGCCAGTAGTATCGATACAGGTTACACCTACGAGCAGTACTTC.

This chain connects TRBV9 to TRBJ2-3; 11 bases are a match to TRBD2. The junction had 5 bases not matched to a gene; V was cut back by 4 bases and J by 4 bases. Germline lookup yields CDR1 SGDLS and CDR2 YYNGEE. The CDR3 spans 15 residues. As DNA, the CDR3 is TGTGCCAGCAGCCCCCATAGCGGGAGGGCAGATACGCAGTATTTT. Translation: CASSPHSGRADTQYF.

J is TRBJ2-2 and V is TRBV3-1 (or the pseudogene TRBV3-2); 10 positions agree with TRBD2. This CDR3 region has 20 residues. Trimming removed 1 base from V and 7 bases from J; junction bases left unmatched: 18. Germline V lookup: CDR1 LGHDT, CDR2 YNNKEL (reference sequence). The DNA for the CDR3 is TGTGCCAGCAGCCAAGCCGTCCAAAGCGGGAGGGTAAAAATGGGCGGGGAGCTGTTTTTT. This gives the protein CASSQAVQSGRVKMGGELFF.

The chain links TRBV19 to TRBJ2-7, with D maybe TRBD1 (5 bases). V lost 5 bases, J lost 8 bases, and 16 bases lay in between. The length of the CDR3 is 13 residues. Germline V gene data show CDR1 as LNHDA and CDR2 as SQIVND (reference sequence). CDR3 sequence reads: CASSPPQGPQQYF. CDR3 sequence (DNA): TGTGCCAGTAGTCCACCGCAGGGTCCACAGCAGTACTTC.

The V call is TRBV2, the J call TRBJ2-7, with 8 bases aligning to TRBD1. Germline V gene lookup returns CDR1 SNHLY and CDR2 FYNNEI. The V gene end was trimmed by 4 bases and the J gene end by 2 bases; junction bases not matched to a gene: 7. This CDR3 is 15 amino acids long. CDR3 region: CASSGWGTGTYEQYF. CDR3 nucleotide sequence: TGTGCCAGCAGTGGGTGGGGGACAGGAACCTACGAGCAGTACTTC.

V usage is TRBV19 and J usage is TRBJ2-7; 7 nucleotides align to TRBD1. V lost 1 base and J lost 1; bases outside the gene matches: 4. CDR1 and CDR2 from the germline V gene are LNHDA and SQIVND (reference sequence). This CDR3 contains 15 residues. This chain's CDR3 is CASSIVAGGSYEQYF. CDR3 bases: TGTGCCAGTAGTATAGTCGCAGGGGGATCCTACGAGCAGTACTTC.

The V and J genes are TRBV6-5 and TRBJ2-3; 14 positions agree with TRBD2. This CDR3 is 16 amino acids long. CDR1 and CDR2 from the germline V gene are MNHEY and SVGAGI. Unmatched junction bases numbered 3, after V lost 4 bases and J lost 3 bases. The CDR3 loop is CASSSGTSGRTDTQYF. CDR3 sequence (DNA): TGTGCCAGCAGTTCTGGGACTAGCGGGAGAACAGATACGCAGTATTTT.

This chain uses TRBV7-2 with TRBJ2-2, with D uncertain. V shed 3 bases and J shed 1 base, with 12 bases lying between them. The length of the CDR3 is 16 residues. The germline gives CDR1 SGHTA, CDR2 FQGNSA. CDR3 nucleotide sequence: TGTGCCAGCAGCTTGTATAGCACCATGAACACCGGGGAGCTGTTTTTT. Protein: CASSLYSTMNTGELFF. Using reference TRBV7-2 and TRBJ2-2 for the parts outside the CDR3, the full variable domain is GAGVSQSPSNKVTEKGKDVELRCDPISGHTALYWYRQSLGQGLEFLIYFQGNSAPDKSGLPSDRFSAERTGGSVSTLTIQRTQQEDSAVYLCASSLYSTMNTGELFFGEGSRLTVL.